This passage covers 17 T cell receptor beta chains from one sample sequenced in a study of blood T cell repertoires in COVID-19. TCRdb keeps only in-frame clones here, not all; method: immunoSEQ multiplex PCR. Of roughly 190,000 clones listed, around 79% are singletons. The source material was peripheral blood. The source is a woman between 50 and 59 years old with acute or convalescent COVID-19.

The chain has TRBV11-2 and TRBJ2-5, with D tentatively TRBD1 (5 bases). Between the trimmed V and J ends, which lost 3 bases and 4 bases, there was a span of 9 bases. Germline V gives CDR1 SGHAT, CDR2 FQNNGV. The CDR3 runs to 13 residues. The CDR3 here is CASSLGPLETQYF. The CDR3 region has the DNA TGTGCCAGCAGCTTGGGGCCCCTAGAGACCCAGTACTTC.

The genes are TRBV5-1 and TRBJ1-3; D not resolved. Germline V lookup: CDR1 SGHRS, CDR2 YFSETQ. This CDR3 has 14 residues. Trimming pared 4 bases from V and 9 bases from J, leaving 17 bases between. CDR3 sequence: CASSPRVGRGTIYF. CDR3 in DNA: TGCGCCAGCAGCCCCCGCGTGGGCCGGGGCACCATATATTTT.

This chain uses TRBV5-1 with TRBJ1-1; a weak D match, TRBD1 (6 bases). The CDR3 extends over 13 amino acids. Germline V gene lookup returns CDR1 SGHRS and CDR2 YFSETQ. Trimming took off 4 bases at V and 1 base at J, with 8 bases between the two ends. The CDR3 coding sequence is TGCGCCAGCAGCCAGGGACAGAACACTGAAGCTTTCTTT. Translating gives CASSQGQNTEAFF.

The genes are TRBV24-1 and TRBJ2-4, with a tentative D call TRBD1 (5 bases). The CDR3 runs 14 residues. Trimming pared 5 bases from V and 7 bases from J, leaving 14 bases between. Germline V gene sequence: CDR1 KGHDR, CDR2 SFDVKD. This chain's CDR3 is CATSAQGPINIQYF. DNA for the CDR3: TGTGCCACCAGTGCCCAGGGCCCTATTAACATTCAGTACTTC.

The chain couples TRBV19 to TRBJ1-2; D remains unclear. This CDR3 has 15 residues. V lost 5 bases and J 5 bases, leaving 18 bases between the germline ends. Germline V gives CDR1 LNHDA, CDR2 SQIVND (reference sequence). Written as DNA, the CDR3 is TGTGCCAGTAGTTCCTCCCCGTCGTCGGGATATGGCTACACCTTC. Translation gives CASSSSPSSGYGYTF.

This rearrangement joins TRBV18 to TRBJ1-2; 8 nucleotides align to TRBD1. V trimming: 3 bases; J trimming: 3 bases; junction bases outside the gene matches: 3. From germline, CDR1 is KGHSH and CDR2 LQKENI. The CDR3 covers 14 residues. The chain's CDR3 is CASSPAGQDYGYTF. CDR3 sequence (DNA): TGTGCCAGCTCACCTGCGGGACAGGACTATGGCTACACCTTC.

The rearrangement joins TRBV3-1 (or the pseudogene TRBV3-2) to TRBJ1-6, with 8 bases fitting TRBD1. Trimming cost V 0 bases and J 7 bases; bases outside gene matches: 11. The CDR3 is 18 amino acids. The V gene's germline CDR1 is LGHDT and CDR2 YNNKEL (reference sequence). The CDR3 DNA reads TGTGCCAGCAGCCAAGATTTTGGACTAGGACAGGGAAATTCACCCCTCCACTTT. This encodes CASSQDFGLGQGNSPLHF.

This rearrangement joins TRBV9 to TRBJ2-2; D remains unclear. Between the trimmed V and J ends, which lost 2 bases and 8 bases, there was a span of 16 bases. CDR1 is SGDLS, CDR2 YYNGEE, per germline. CDR3 size: 15 residues. As DNA, the CDR3 is TGTGCCAGCAGCGTTCCGGGTCCCACTGGGGGGGAGCTGTTTTTT. Amino acids: CASSVPGPTGGELFF.

The gene calls are TRBV14 and TRBJ2-5; 7 bases map to TRBD2. CDR3 size: 15 residues. Germline V gene sequence: CDR1 SGHDN, CDR2 FVKESK. J lost 5 bases, V lost 0 bases, and 6 bases had no gene match. The CDR3 nucleotides are TGTGCCAGCAGCCAAGATCTCAGCGGGGTGGAGACCCAGTACTTC. Protein sequence: CASSQDLSGVETQYF.

The chain employs TRBV6-1 and TRBJ1-2; 7 bases agree with TRBD1. V dropped 0 bases and J dropped 4; count of bases not matched to a gene: 5. Germline assignment: CDR1 MNHNS and CDR2 SASEGT. CDR3 length: 15 residues. CDR3 residues: CASSEAGQASYGYTF. CDR3 DNA: TGTGCCAGCAGTGAAGCCGGACAGGCAAGCTATGGCTACACCTTC.

This clone was observed once. CDR3: CASSRQGPSQETQYF. As DNA, the CDR3 is TGTGCCAGCTCACGACAGGGCCCTTCCCAAGAGACCCAGTACTTC. The J gene is TRBJ2-5, the V gene TRBV18; 7 nucleotides match TRBD1. This CDR3 is built from 15 residues. With 4 bases clipped from V and 1 base from J, the junction kept 6 bases outside the gene matches. Looked up from germline, CDR1 is KGHSH and CDR2 is LQKENI.

The V gene is TRBV5-6, the J gene TRBJ2-7; 14 bases align to TRBD2. CDR1 is SGHDT and CDR2 is YYEEEE in the germline V gene. The CDR3 contains 16 residues. The V and J ends lost 4 bases and 5 bases, in that order; junction bases with no gene match: 8. The CDR3 is CASSVGLAGEGHEQYF. The CDR3 DNA follows: TGTGCCAGCAGCGTGGGACTAGCGGGAGAAGGGCACGAGCAGTACTTC.

This chain joins TRBV7-2 and TRBJ2-7; possibly TRBD2 for D (7 bases). With 4 bases removed from V and 6 bases from J, the gap between germline ends came to 16 bases. Germline values: CDR1 SGHTA, CDR2 FQGNSA. CDR3 length: 14 amino acids. CDR3 region: CASSSRPGGLEQYF. For the CDR3, the DNA is TGTGCCAGCAGCTCCCGACCCGGGGGGCTCGAGCAGTACTTC.

Only one count was recorded for this clone. The V gene is TRBV28, the J gene TRBJ1-2; possible D gene TRBD1, 6 bases. Per germline, CDR1 MDHEN and CDR2 SYDVKM. Trimming removed 4 bases from V and 0 bases from J, with 12 bases in between. The CDR3 is 15 amino acids. This CDR3 reads CASSSTGLTNYGYTF. The CDR3, as DNA: TGTGCCAGCAGTTCAACAGGGCTTACTAACTATGGCTACACCTTC.

The V call is TRBV3-1 (or the pseudogene TRBV3-2), the J call TRBJ2-1, with 14 positions matching TRBD2. This CDR3 spans 20 amino acids. V dropped 1 base and J dropped 5; count of bases not matched to a gene: 13. Germline CDR1 LGHDT, CDR2 YNNKEL (reference sequence). The CDR3, as DNA: TGTGCCAGCAGCCAAGGGGGACTAGCGGGGGCCACACGGCGGGACAATGAGCAGTTCTTC. Translated: CASSQGGLAGATRRDNEQFF.

V and J are TRBV7-6 and TRBJ2-7, with 9 nucleotides matching TRBD1. V shed 5 bases, J shed 5 bases, and the junction held 10 bases outside the gene matches. From germline, CDR1 is SGHVS and CDR2 FNYEAQ. CDR3 length: 15 amino acids. The CDR3 bases are TGTGCCAGCAGCCTAACCGGGACAGGGATGAACGAGCAGTACTTC. This gives the protein CASSLTGTGMNEQYF.

V gene TRBV2 combines with J gene TRBJ2-5; TRBD2 aligns across 7 bases. The J segment lost 3 bases and the V segment lost 2 bases, leaving 6 bases of the junction unmatched. The CDR3 covers 15 residues. The germline V gene encodes CDR1 SNHLY and CDR2 FYNNEI. CDR3 sequence: CASSEKLGGKETQYF. CDR3 DNA: TGTGCCAGCAGTGAAAAGTTGGGGGGGAAAGAGACCCAGTACTTC.